A selection of T cell receptor beta chains follows, all from one sample in a study of blood T cells in healthy people across ages. TCRdb reprocessed the 5' RACE reads via MiXCR and lists one record per CDR3 protein. Counted here are just under 900,000 distinct CDR3 sequences, less than 35% occurring once; the ten biggest clones make up 17%. The sample consisted of blood. Source of these receptors: a woman older than 75 in good health. CDR3s include the opening cysteine and the closing phenylalanine or tryptophan. The order of the fields is CDR3 protein, CDR3 DNA, D gene, clone size, V gene, J gene. The D gene is left open where the match is weak. Clone size appears in some rows only: once, few, many, or a class for an expanded clone.

CASSEIWLAGGGEQFF	TGTGCCAGCAGTGAAATTTGGCTAGCGGGGGGTGGTGAGCAGTTCTTC	TRBD2	many	TRBV2	TRBJ2-1
CASSYGPVPRSDGYTF	TGTGCCAGCAGTTACGGTCCGGTCCCCAGGTCAGATGGCTACACCTTC	-	few	TRBV6-2/TRBV6-3	TRBJ1-2
CATGLSVLTF	TGTGCCACCGGCCTGAGCGTCCTGACTTTC	-	-	TRBV3-1	TRBJ2-6
CASSQGQHNSPLHF	TGTGCCAGCTCCCAGGGACAGCATAATTCACCCCTCCACTTT	TRBD1	few	TRBV18	TRBJ1-6
CASSQGMTGEVETQYF	TGTGCCAGCAGCCAAGGGATGACGGGGGAGGTAGAGACCCAGTACTTC	-	-	TRBV4-2	TRBJ2-5
CAWSGPTDTQYF	TGTGCCTGGAGTGGTCCGACAGATACGCAGTATTTT	-	many	TRBV30	TRBJ2-3
CASSSPRQSSYNEQFF	TGTGCCAGCAGTTCCCCCCGCCAGAGCTCCTACAATGAGCAGTTCTTC	-	few	TRBV28	TRBJ2-1
CASSQARLAGPTYEQYF	TGCGCCAGCAGCCAGGCAAGGCTAGCGGGGCCTACCTACGAGCAGTACTTC	TRBD2	-	TRBV4-1	TRBJ2-7
CASRTQLPDTQYF	TGTGCCAGTAGGACCCAGCTACCAGATACGCAGTATTTT	-	-	TRBV19	TRBJ2-3
CSATSGQPEQYF	TGCAGCGCTACTAGTGGACAACCCGAGCAGTACTTC	-	-	TRBV20-1	TRBJ2-7
CASSHAGPTNEKLFF	TGCGCCAGCAGCCACGCAGGACCGACTAATGAAAAACTGTTTTTT	-	many	TRBV4-3	TRBJ1-4
CASRQGDGGYTF	TGTGCCAGCAGACAGGGGGACGGTGGCTACACCTTC	TRBD1	many	TRBV6-5	TRBJ1-2
CASSLRLAGVSQSNEQFF	TGTGCCAGCAGCTTAAGACTAGCGGGGGTCTCCCAGAGTAATGAGCAGTTCTTC	TRBD2	-	TRBV7-2	TRBJ2-1
CASSLESASTQYF	TGTGCCAGCAGCTTAGAATCTGCAAGCACGCAGTATTTT	-	many	TRBV11-2	TRBJ2-3
CASRPHSGNSPLHF	TGTGCCAGCAGACCCCACTCGGGTAATTCACCCCTCCACTTT	-	-	TRBV12-3/TRBV12-4	TRBJ1-6
CASSLGGRLLAKNIQYF	TGTGCCAGCAGCTTAGGGGGGAGACTTCTAGCCAAAAACATTCAGTACTTC	-	-	TRBV7-2	TRBJ2-4
CASRTGGTQETQYF	TGTGCCAGCAGAACAGGGGGGACGCAAGAGACCCAGTACTTC	TRBD1	many	TRBV14	TRBJ2-5
CASSSSGGARETQYF	TGTGCCAGCAGCTCAAGCGGGGGGGCTCGAGAGACCCAGTACTTC	TRBD2	many	TRBV7-2	TRBJ2-5
CASSLLGRVANGKLFF	TGTGCCAGCAGTTTACTAGGGAGGGTGGCTAATGGAAAACTGTTTTTT	-	-	TRBV12-3/TRBV12-4	TRBJ1-4
CASSLSWGPEQYF	TGCGCCAGCAGCCTCAGTTGGGGTCCCGAGCAGTACTTC	-	many	TRBV5-1	TRBJ2-7
CSATRQGAGGYTF	TGCAGTGCTACGAGACAGGGGGCCGGGGGCTACACCTTC	TRBD1	few	TRBV20-1	TRBJ1-2
CASSPRGVSGNQPQHF	TGTGCCAGCAGTCCCCGAGGGGTCTCAGGCAATCAGCCCCAGCATTTT	-	-	TRBV6-2/TRBV6-3	TRBJ1-5
CASSPDRGRYEQYF	TGTGCCAGCAGCCCGGACAGGGGCCGCTACGAGCAGTACTTC	TRBD1	many	TRBV7-2	TRBJ2-7
CASSSNRGEQYF	TGTGCCAGCAGTTCAAACCGAGGCGAGCAGTACTTC	-	-	TRBV28	TRBJ2-7
CASSFPLHF	TGTGCCAGCAGTTTCCCCCTCCACTTT	-	few	TRBV28	TRBJ1-6
CSASPPPSGETQYF	TGCAGTGCTAGTCCACCACCGTCAGGGGAGACCCAGTACTTC	-	many	TRBV20-1	TRBJ2-5
CATRGWLGLGSVETQYF	TGTGCCACCCGTGGTTGGCTCGGACTAGGAAGCGTCGAGACCCAGTACTTC	TRBD2	-	TRBV24-1	TRBJ2-5